This passage covers 17 T cell receptor beta chains from one sample sequenced in a study of T cells expressing NK-cell markers (dated by TCRdb to 2018 to 2021). Libraries were made using 5' RACE. The sample was run on an Illumina HiSeq 2000. TCRdb reprocessed the raw reads; every CDR3 protein sequence is a single record, and DNA is not supplied. The sample table on file contains 200,000 to 300,000 distinct CDR3 sequences. The ten largest clones add up to roughly 0.4% of the sample. The source material was blood T cells: a sorted CD56 or NKG2C T cell subset, CD4+ or CD8+ T cells, or bulk PBMC T cells (not recorded which). The receptors shown here come from a man younger than 35 in good health. Donor details come from another sample of the same person, matched by shared clones.

This chain connects TRBV11-3 to TRBJ2-2; as DNA is missing, the TRBD2 call by TCRdb cannot be tested. The CDR3 runs to 14 residues. CDR1 is SGHNT, CDR2 YENEEA, per germline. CDR3 amino acids: CASGGLPDTGELFF.

The chain employs TRBV10-3 and TRBJ2-1; the TCRdb call, TRBD2, lacks DNA for checking. From germline, CDR1 is ENHRY and CDR2 SYGVKD. CDR3 size: 15 residues. Here the CDR3 reads CAISPGLAGFNEQFF.

V gene TRBV29-1 combines with J gene TRBJ2-1; TCRdb calls TRBD1, which cannot be checked without DNA. CDR3 length: 15 residues. Germline V lookup: CDR1 SQVTM, CDR2 ANQGSEA. Here the CDR3 reads CSVEGRESYYNEQFF.

This sequence joins TRBV12-3 or TRBV12-4 and TRBJ1-1. The CDR3 spans 13 residues. CDR3 region: CASSLILSTEAFF.

The V call is TRBV5-4, the J call TRBJ2-5; TCRdb's assignment of TRBD2 cannot be checked, as there is no DNA. The germline V gene encodes CDR1 SGHNT and CDR2 YYREEE (reference sequence). The CDR3 spans 15 residues. This CDR3 reads CASSLTASGGETQYF.

The J gene is TRBJ2-5, the V gene TRBV11-3; TCRdb selects TRBD1, and the lack of DNA leaves this call unchecked. CDR1 is SGHNT, CDR2 YENEEA, per germline. This CDR3 has 15 residues. The CDR3 loop is CASSRRQGFGETQYF. Filled out from reference TRBV11-3 and TRBJ2-5, the complete variable domain reads EAGVVQSPRYKIIEKKQPVAFWCNPISGHNTLYWYLQNLGQGPELLIRYENEEAVDDSQLPKDRFSAERLKGVDSTLKIQPAELGDSAVYLCASSRRQGFGETQYFGPGTRLLVL.

The chain carries TRBV27 and TRBJ2-5. The CDR3 contains 15 residues. The germline V gene encodes CDR1 MNHEY and CDR2 SMNVEV (reference sequence). This chain's CDR3 is CASSLSLGFGETQYF.

J is TRBJ2-3 and V is TRBV11-1; with no DNA, the TCRdb D assignment of TRBD1 cannot be verified. This CDR3 spans 14 amino acids. CDR1 is SGHAT, CDR2 FQDESV, per germline (reference sequence). The CDR3 spells CASSLRRTSDTQYF.

The chain has TRBV7-2 and TRBJ2-1. Germline V gives CDR1 SGHTA, CDR2 FQGNSA. The CDR3 consists of 15 residues. CDR3: CASSFAGTSYNEQFF.

This CDR3 is CSARDRVRWGPPYEQYF. The chain combines TRBV20-1 with TRBJ2-7; TCRdb indicates TRBD1, and absent DNA this call remains unverified. Germline CDR1 DFQATT, CDR2 SNEGSKA (reference sequence). This CDR3 is built from 17 residues.

V and J are TRBV29-1 and TRBJ2-2; the D call of TRBD1 rests on TCRdb alone, since no DNA is present to check it. The CDR3 loop spans 12 amino acids. Germline CDR1 SQVTM, CDR2 ANQGSEA. The CDR3 is CSTRQAGGELFF.

This chain connects TRBV6-1 to TRBJ1-5; no DNA is available, so the TRBD1 call from TCRdb remains unchecked. The germline V gene encodes CDR1 MNHNS and CDR2 SASEGT. This CDR3 has 16 residues. CDR3 sequence: CASRDRGRSGNQPQHF.

V gene TRBV20-1 combines with J gene TRBJ2-1; the D gene TCRdb calls, TRBD1, cannot be checked with no DNA. Germline V gives CDR1 DFQATT, CDR2 SNEGSKA (reference sequence). This CDR3 spans 18 amino acids. The CDR3 sequence: CSALTGDGVPLTYNEQFF.

The chain is built from TRBV12-3 or TRBV12-4 and TRBJ2-5. The CDR3 has 12 amino acids. CDR3 sequence: CASTRNQETQYF.

The chain links TRBV11-3 to TRBJ2-5; TCRdb's D call, TRBD1, is unchecked because there is no DNA. Germline V gene sequence: CDR1 SGHNT, CDR2 YENEEA. CDR3 length: 15 amino acids. The CDR3 here is CASSNSRGNQETQYF.

CDR3 region: CASSWAEGGTDTQYF. This chain joins TRBV7-2 and TRBJ2-3; lacking DNA, the TRBD1 call made by TCRdb goes unchecked. The CDR3 runs to 15 residues. From germline, CDR1 is SGHTA and CDR2 FQGNSA. Complete variable domain (other parts from reference TRBV7-2 and TRBJ2-3): GAGVSQSPSNKVTEKGKDVELRCDPISGHTALYWYRQSLGQGLEFLIYFQGNSAPDKSGLPSDRFSAERTGGSVSTLTIQRTQQEDSAVYLCASSWAEGGTDTQYFGPGTRLTVL.

The rearrangement links TRBV5-6 to TRBJ2-3. Germline CDR1 SGHDT, CDR2 YYEEEE. CDR3 length: 14 amino acids. The CDR3 here is CASSFVRGTDTQYF.